This record looks at one TCR beta chain sequence and its context. The antigen is unknown. J was trimmed by 1 base and V by 3 bases; bases with no gene match: 11. The CDR3 is made up of 18 amino acids. Germline CDR1 is MGHDK and CDR2 is SYGVNS. A multiplex PCR was run with 60 Vbeta primers and 13 Jbeta primers. Some clones are missing from TCRdb's copy, which holds only in-frame ones; the method was immunoSEQ multiplex PCR. The data hold more than 85,000 clones, with 65% to 85% observed a single time. The data stem from a study of cytomegalovirus exposure and HLA in healthy donors. Study outcomes and limitations: HLA-A and HLA-B allele assignments for most subjects were reportedly predicted accurately using TCR beta sequences.

The specimen was PBMCs. This sequence originates from a man aged 25 to 40 in good health and CMV-seropositive. V gene TRBV25-1 combines with J gene TRBJ2-7; 11 positions match TRBD1. In nucleotides, the CDR3 is TGTGCCAGCAGTGACCGGGACAGGGGGTCTTTTGGTTCCTACGAGCAGTACTTC. Its protein is CASSDRDRGSFGSYEQYF.